This T cell receptor (beta chain) was sequenced in a study of T cell changes during pregnancy in multiple sclerosis. Trimming removed 1 base at V and 2 bases at J, with 12 bases between. From germline, CDR1 is LNHDA and CDR2 SQIVND (reference sequence). The CDR3 length is 15 residues. The repertoire was sequenced with immunoSEQ multiplex PCR; TCRdb's copy has only in-frame clones and lacks some. The sample records under 85,000 clones, about nine tenths being singletons. This TCR came from a female donor with multiple sclerosis, enrolled in a pregnancy study. This chain joins TRBV19 and TRBJ2-7; the D gene is possibly TRBD1 (5 bases). This specimen was peripheral blood, taken in the third trimester of pregnancy. The CDR3 sequence is CASSIVPGYTYEQYF. CDR3 DNA: TGTGCCAGTAGTATAGTTCCAGGGTATACCTACGAGCAGTACTTC.